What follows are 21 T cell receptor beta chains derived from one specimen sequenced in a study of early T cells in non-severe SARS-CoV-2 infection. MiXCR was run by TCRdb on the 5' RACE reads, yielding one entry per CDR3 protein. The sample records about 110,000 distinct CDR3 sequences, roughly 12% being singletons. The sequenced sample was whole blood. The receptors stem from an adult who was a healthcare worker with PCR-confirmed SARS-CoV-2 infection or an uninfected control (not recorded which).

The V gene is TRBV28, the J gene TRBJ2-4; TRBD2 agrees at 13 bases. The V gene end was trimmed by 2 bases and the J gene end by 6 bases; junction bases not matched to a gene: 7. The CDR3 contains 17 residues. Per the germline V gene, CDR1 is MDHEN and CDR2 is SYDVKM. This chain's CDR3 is CASSLQLAGGPGNIQYF. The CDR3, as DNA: TGTGCCAGCAGTTTACAACTAGCGGGGGGGCCGGGAAACATTCAGTACTTC.

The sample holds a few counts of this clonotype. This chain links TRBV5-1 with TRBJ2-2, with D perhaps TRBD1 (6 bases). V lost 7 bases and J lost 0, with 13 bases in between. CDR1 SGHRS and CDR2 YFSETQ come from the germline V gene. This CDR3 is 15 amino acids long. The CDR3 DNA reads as TGCGCCAGCGACATTACAGGGACGAACACCGGGGAGCTGTTTTTT. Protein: CASDITGTNTGELFF.

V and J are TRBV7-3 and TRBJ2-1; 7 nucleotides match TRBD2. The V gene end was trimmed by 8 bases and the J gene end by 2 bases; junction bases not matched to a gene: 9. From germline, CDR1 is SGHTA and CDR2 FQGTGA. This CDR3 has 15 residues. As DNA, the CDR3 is TGTGCCAGCTCACCAGGAAGCGGGACCTACAATGAGCAGTTCTTC. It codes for CASSPGSGTYNEQFF.

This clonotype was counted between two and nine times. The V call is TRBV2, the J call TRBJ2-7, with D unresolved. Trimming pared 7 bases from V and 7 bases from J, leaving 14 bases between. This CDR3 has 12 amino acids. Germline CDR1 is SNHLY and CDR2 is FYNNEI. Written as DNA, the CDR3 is TGTGCCAGCACATACTCGACGGTGGAGCAGTACTTC. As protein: CASTYSTVEQYF.

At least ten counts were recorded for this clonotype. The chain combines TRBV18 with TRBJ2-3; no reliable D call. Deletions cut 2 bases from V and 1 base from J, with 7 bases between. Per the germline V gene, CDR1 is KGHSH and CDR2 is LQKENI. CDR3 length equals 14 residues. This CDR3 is CASSPGRGTDTQYF. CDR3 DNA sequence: TGTGCCAGCTCACCAGGACGGGGCACAGATACGCAGTATTTT. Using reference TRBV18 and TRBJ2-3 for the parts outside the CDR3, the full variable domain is NAGVMQNPRHLVRRRGQEARLRCSPMKGHSHVYWYRQLPEEGLKFMVYLQKENIIDESGMPKERFSAEFPKEGPSILRIQQVVRGDSAAYFCASSPGRGTDTQYFGPGTRLTVL.

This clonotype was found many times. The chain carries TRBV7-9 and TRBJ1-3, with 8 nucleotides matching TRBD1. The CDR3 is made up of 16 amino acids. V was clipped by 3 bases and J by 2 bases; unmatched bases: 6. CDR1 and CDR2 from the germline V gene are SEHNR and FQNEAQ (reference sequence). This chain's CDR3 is CASSFDSTGAGNTIYF. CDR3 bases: TGTGCCAGCAGCTTCGACTCGACAGGGGCTGGAAACACCATATATTTT.

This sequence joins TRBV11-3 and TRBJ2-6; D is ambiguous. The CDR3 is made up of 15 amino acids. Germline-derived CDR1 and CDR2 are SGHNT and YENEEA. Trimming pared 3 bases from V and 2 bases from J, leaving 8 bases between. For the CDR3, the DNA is TGTGCCAGCAGCTTTCTGGCAGCTGGGGCCAACGTCCTGACTTTC. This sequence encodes CASSFLAAGANVLTF.

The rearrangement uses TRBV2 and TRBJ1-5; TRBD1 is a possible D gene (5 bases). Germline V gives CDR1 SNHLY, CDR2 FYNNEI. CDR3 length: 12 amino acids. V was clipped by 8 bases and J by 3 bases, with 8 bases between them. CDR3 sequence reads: CASGGPNQPQHF. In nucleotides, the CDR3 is TGTGCCAGCGGGGGTCCCAATCAGCCCCAGCATTTT.

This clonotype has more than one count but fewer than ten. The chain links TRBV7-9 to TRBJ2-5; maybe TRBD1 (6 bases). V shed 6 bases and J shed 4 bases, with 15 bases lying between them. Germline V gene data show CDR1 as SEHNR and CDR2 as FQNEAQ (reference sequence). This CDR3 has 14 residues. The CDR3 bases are TGTGCCAGCAGTCAAAATCAGGGGCGAGAGACCCAGTACTTC. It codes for CASSQNQGRETQYF.

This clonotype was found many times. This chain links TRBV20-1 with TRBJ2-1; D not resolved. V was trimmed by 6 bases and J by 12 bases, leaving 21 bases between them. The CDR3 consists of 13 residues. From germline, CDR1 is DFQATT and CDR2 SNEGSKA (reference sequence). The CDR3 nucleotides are TGCAGTGCCATATTACCGGGCCCGCTGGGGCAGTTCTTC. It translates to CSAILPGPLGQFF.

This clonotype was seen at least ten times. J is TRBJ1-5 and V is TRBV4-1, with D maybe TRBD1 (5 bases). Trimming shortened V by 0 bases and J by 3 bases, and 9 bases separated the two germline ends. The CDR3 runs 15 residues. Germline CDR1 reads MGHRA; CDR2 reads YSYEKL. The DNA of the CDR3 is TGCGCCAGCAGCCAAGATAAGGGACCCAATCAGCCCCAGCATTTT. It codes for CASSQDKGPNQPQHF.

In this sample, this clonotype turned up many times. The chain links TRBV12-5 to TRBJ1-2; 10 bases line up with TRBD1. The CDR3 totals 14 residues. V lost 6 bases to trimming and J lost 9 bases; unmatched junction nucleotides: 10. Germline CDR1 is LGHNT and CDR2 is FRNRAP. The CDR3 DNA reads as TGTGCTAGTGGAGCCCCGGACAGGGGGGCTCGCTACACCTTC. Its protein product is CASGAPDRGARYTF.

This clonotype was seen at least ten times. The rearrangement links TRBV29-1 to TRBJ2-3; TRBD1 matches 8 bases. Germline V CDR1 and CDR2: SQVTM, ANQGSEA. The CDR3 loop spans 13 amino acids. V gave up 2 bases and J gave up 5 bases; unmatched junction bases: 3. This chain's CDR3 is CSVEPGGGDTQYF. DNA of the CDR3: TGCAGCGTTGAACCAGGGGGCGGAGATACGCAGTATTTT.

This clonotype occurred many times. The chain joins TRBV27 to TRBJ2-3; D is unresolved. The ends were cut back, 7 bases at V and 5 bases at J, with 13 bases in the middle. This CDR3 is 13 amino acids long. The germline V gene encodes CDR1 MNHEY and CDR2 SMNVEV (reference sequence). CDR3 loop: CASTRTALDTQYF. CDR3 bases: TGTGCCAGCACCCGGACGGCCCTAGATACGCAGTATTTT.

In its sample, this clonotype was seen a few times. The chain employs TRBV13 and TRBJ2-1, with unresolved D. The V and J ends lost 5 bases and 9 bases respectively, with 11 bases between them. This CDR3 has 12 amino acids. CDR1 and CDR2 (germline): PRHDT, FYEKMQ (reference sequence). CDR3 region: CASSRSPPEQFF. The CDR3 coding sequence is TGTGCCAGCAGCCGTTCCCCCCCTGAGCAGTTCTTC.

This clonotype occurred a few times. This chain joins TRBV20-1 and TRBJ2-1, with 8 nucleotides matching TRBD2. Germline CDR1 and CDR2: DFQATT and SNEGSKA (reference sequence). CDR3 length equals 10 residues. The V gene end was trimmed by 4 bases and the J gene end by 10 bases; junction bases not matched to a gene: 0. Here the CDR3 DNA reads TGCAGTGCTACTAGCGGGGAGCAGTTCTTC. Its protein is CSATSGEQFF.

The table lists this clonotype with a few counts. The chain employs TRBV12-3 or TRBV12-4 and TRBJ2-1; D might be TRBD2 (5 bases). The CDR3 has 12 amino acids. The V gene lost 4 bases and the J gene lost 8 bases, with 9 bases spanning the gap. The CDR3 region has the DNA TGTGCCAGCAGTTACCTCGGGGATGAGCAGTTCTTC. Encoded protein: CASSYLGDEQFF.

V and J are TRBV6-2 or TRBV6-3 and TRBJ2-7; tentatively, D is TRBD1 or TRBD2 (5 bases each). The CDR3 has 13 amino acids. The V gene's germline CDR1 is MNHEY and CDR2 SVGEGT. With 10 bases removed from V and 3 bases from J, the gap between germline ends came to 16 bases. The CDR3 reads CAIAPGRDYEQYF. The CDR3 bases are TGTGCCATCGCCCCGGGACGGGACTACGAGCAGTACTTC.

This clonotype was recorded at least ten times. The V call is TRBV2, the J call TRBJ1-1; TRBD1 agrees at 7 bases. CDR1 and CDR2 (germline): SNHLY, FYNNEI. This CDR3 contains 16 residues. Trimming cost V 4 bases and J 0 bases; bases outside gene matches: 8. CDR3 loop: CASSVRDRLMNTEAFF. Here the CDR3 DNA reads TGTGCCAGCAGTGTACGGGACAGACTAATGAACACTGAAGCTTTCTTT.

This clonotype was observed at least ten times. The CDR3 here is CSAKGEGAPNYGYTF. CDR3 nucleotide sequence: TGCAGTGCAAAAGGCGAGGGGGCGCCCAACTATGGCTACACCTTC. J is TRBJ1-2 and V is TRBV20-1; 7 nucleotides agree with TRBD1. J was trimmed by 2 bases and V by 6 bases; bases with no gene match: 12. This CDR3 has 15 residues. CDR1 is DFQATT, CDR2 SNEGSKA, per germline (reference sequence).

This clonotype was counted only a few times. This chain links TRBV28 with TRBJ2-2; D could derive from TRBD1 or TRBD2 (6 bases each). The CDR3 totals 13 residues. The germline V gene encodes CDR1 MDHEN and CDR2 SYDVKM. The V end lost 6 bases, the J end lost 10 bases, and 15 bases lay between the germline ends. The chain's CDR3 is CASRQGGFAELFF. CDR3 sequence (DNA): TGTGCCAGCAGGCAAGGGGGGTTCGCGGAGCTGTTTTTT.